The 27 T cell receptor beta chains listed next were all sequenced from one sample in a study of long-term antiretroviral therapy in people with HIV. The libraries were made with immunoSEQ v3.0 at survey level. The table came from immunoSEQ multiplex PCR; TCRdb's copy has only in-frame clones and leaves some out. This sample carries about 34,000 clones, nearly 90% of them seen once, and the ten largest clones take over 10%. The source was unsorted PBMCs, collected 1.1 years after starting antiretroviral therapy. The source is a man between 18 and 35 years old with HIV.

The genes are TRBV27 and TRBJ2-3; 12 positions agree with TRBD2. Germline-derived CDR1 and CDR2 are MNHEY and SMNVEV (reference sequence). This CDR3 has 16 residues. V lost 5 bases, J lost 1 base, and 4 bases stayed unmatched. The CDR3 sequence is CASSPGLAGRTDTQYF. For the CDR3, the DNA is TGTGCCAGCAGTCCCGGACTAGCGGGGCGCACAGATACGCAGTATTTT.

V and J are TRBV5-1 and TRBJ2-3; possible D gene TRBD1, 5 bases. Germline CDR1 SGHRS, CDR2 YFSETQ. Trimming left V 0 bases short and J 2 bases short, with 7 bases between. This CDR3 is built from 14 residues. The CDR3 reads CASSLAGHTDTQYF. In nucleotides, the CDR3 is TGCGCCAGCAGCTTGGCAGGACACACAGATACGCAGTATTTT.

The chain couples TRBV28 to TRBJ1-1; possible D gene TRBD1, 5 bases. V lost 5 bases and J lost 4, with 23 bases in between. The CDR3 has 17 amino acids. Germline values: CDR1 MDHEN, CDR2 SYDVKM. DNA of the CDR3: TGTGCCAGCAGTGAACTTAAGAGGGGCACGATTGGCACTGAAGCTTTCTTT. Translated: CASSELKRGTIGTEAFF.

This rearrangement joins TRBV5-1 to TRBJ1-1; 7 bases are shared with TRBD1. Germline CDR1 is SGHRS and CDR2 is YFSETQ. The CDR3 runs 13 residues. Trimming took 4 bases from V and 5 from J; bases not matched to a gene: 5. The CDR3 nucleotides read TGCGCCAGCAGCCTTACAGGGGATACTGAAGCTTTCTTT. It translates to CASSLTGDTEAFF.

This chain joins TRBV2 and TRBJ2-1, with 9 bases aligning to TRBD2. V lost 5 bases, J lost 3 bases, and 5 bases stayed unmatched. CDR3 length: 15 residues. Germline values: CDR1 SNHLY, CDR2 FYNNEI. The CDR3 here is CASSQLAGYYNEQFF. CDR3 DNA sequence: TGTGCCAGCAGTCAACTAGCGGGCTACTACAATGAGCAGTTCTTC.

The V call is TRBV28, the J call TRBJ2-3, with TRBD1 matching over 7 bases. V lost 7 bases and J lost 2; bases outside the gene matches: 6. This CDR3 spans 14 amino acids. CDR1 is MDHEN, CDR2 SYDVKM, per germline. CDR3 protein: CASKTGTPTDTQYF. CDR3 bases: TGTGCCAGCAAGACAGGGACCCCCACAGATACGCAGTATTTT. Full variable domain (missing parts from reference TRBV28 and TRBJ2-3): DVKVTQSSRYLVKRTGEKVFLECVQDMDHENMFWYRQDPGLGLRLIYFSYDVKMKEKGDIPEGYSVSREKKERFSLILESASTNQTSMYLCASKTGTPTDTQYFGPGTRLTVL.

The V gene is TRBV7-9, the J gene TRBJ2-3; D might be TRBD1 (7 bases). Germline CDR1 is SEHNR and CDR2 is FQNEAQ (reference sequence). CDR3 length equals 16 residues. V was cut by 5 bases and J by 10 bases, with 25 bases left in between. CDR3 region: CASSPELATGERSQYF. Written as DNA, the CDR3 is TGTGCCAGCAGCCCCGAACTAGCCACAGGGGAGAGGTCGCAGTATTTT.

The chain links TRBV7-6 to TRBJ2-7; the D gene is possibly TRBD2 (5 bases). The germline V gene encodes CDR1 SGHVS and CDR2 FNYEAQ. CDR3 size: 13 residues. V was trimmed by 5 bases and J by 4 bases, leaving 12 bases between them. CDR3 sequence: CASSLSAGYEQYF. CDR3 nucleotide sequence: TGTGCCAGCAGCCTTTCGGCGGGTTACGAGCAGTACTTC.

The J gene is TRBJ2-1, the V gene TRBV5-1; 10 bases align to TRBD2. Looked up from germline, CDR1 is SGHRS and CDR2 is YFSETQ. V was pared by 0 bases and J by 7 bases, with 4 bases of the junction left unmatched. CDR3 length: 15 residues. In nucleotides, the CDR3 is TGCGCCAGCAGCTTGGGACTAGCGGGCCTGAATGAGCAGTTCTTC. This codes for CASSLGLAGLNEQFF.

The rearrangement links TRBV11-2 to TRBJ2-3, with 10 positions matching TRBD1. CDR3 length equals 15 residues. With 5 bases clipped from V and 3 bases from J, the junction kept 5 bases outside the gene matches. From germline, CDR1 is SGHAT and CDR2 FQNNGV. The CDR3, as DNA: TGTGCCAGCAGCGCGACAGGGGGCCGGACAGATACGCAGTATTTT. Translating gives CASSATGGRTDTQYF.

This clone appeared a single time. The chain couples TRBV5-1 to TRBJ2-3; D gene uncertain. Trimming left V 4 bases short and J 2 bases short, with 11 bases between. The CDR3 is 14 amino acids. CDR1 and CDR2 (germline): SGHRS, YFSETQ. In nucleotides, the CDR3 is TGCGCCAGCAGCCGCTCAGGATCCACAGATACGCAGTATTTT. The encoded protein is CASSRSGSTDTQYF.

The rearrangement links TRBV7-9 to TRBJ2-1; possibly TRBD2 for D (6 bases). The V end lost 5 bases, the J end lost 7 bases, and 15 bases lay between the germline ends. Per germline, CDR1 SEHNR and CDR2 FQNEAQ (reference sequence). The CDR3 consists of 14 residues. CDR3 coding DNA: TGTGCCAGCAGCGCCCGGGACTCTAATAATGAGCAGTTCTTC. Amino acid sequence: CASSARDSNNEQFF.

The J gene is TRBJ1-4, the V gene TRBV7-9; 8 nucleotides align to TRBD1. CDR3 length equals 16 residues. In germline, CDR1 is SEHNR, CDR2 FQNEAQ (reference sequence). J lost 4 bases, V lost 5 bases, and 9 bases had no gene match. In DNA, the CDR3 is TGTGCCAGCAGCCCAAGACAGGGGTTGGATAATGAAAAACTGTTTTTT. This translates into CASSPRQGLDNEKLFF.

The J gene is TRBJ2-7, the V gene TRBV5-1; D possibly corresponds to TRBD1 (5 bases). Germline CDR1 is SGHRS and CDR2 is YFSETQ. With 4 bases removed from V and 4 bases from J, the gap between germline ends came to 12 bases. The CDR3 has 13 residues. For the CDR3, the DNA is TGCGCCAGCAGCGGGGCCAGGCGGTACGAGCAGTACTTC. As protein: CASSGARRYEQYF.

The chain employs TRBV11-2 and TRBJ2-3, with TRBD1 identical over 12 bases. The germline V gene has CDR1 SGHAT and CDR2 FQNNGV. The CDR3 runs 19 residues. The V gene end was trimmed by 5 bases and the J gene end by 0 bases; junction bases not matched to a gene: 12. CDR3 loop: CASSGRDRGLPTSTDTQYF. The DNA of the CDR3 is TGTGCCAGCAGCGGGCGGGACAGGGGGCTTCCCACTAGCACAGATACGCAGTATTTT. The variable domain in full, completed from reference TRBV11-2 and TRBJ2-3, reads EAGVAQSPRYKIIEKRQSVAFWCNPISGHATLYWYQQILGQGPKLLIQFQNNGVVDDSQLPKDRFSAERLKGVDSTLKIQPAKLEDSAVYLCASSGRDRGLPTSTDTQYFGPGTRLTVL.

The chain links TRBV6-5 to TRBJ2-1, with 12 bases aligning to TRBD2. Germline CDR1 is MNHEY and CDR2 is SVGAGI. Losses at the gene ends were 6 bases for V and 7 bases for J; bases not matched to a gene: 7. The CDR3 covers 15 residues. Written as DNA, the CDR3 is TGTGCCAGCAGCCAACTAGCGGGGGGAATTAATGAGCAGTTCTTC. This codes for CASSQLAGGINEQFF.

A single count supports this clone. This chain connects TRBV10-3 to TRBJ2-1; weak D call: TRBD2 (6 bases). The CDR3 contains 12 residues. Germline lookup yields CDR1 ENHRY and CDR2 SYGVKD. V was shortened by 10 bases and J by 7 bases, with 14 bases between the two germline ends. In DNA form, the CDR3 reads TGTGCCACCCGACTAGAAAGAAATGAGCAGTTCTTC. Residues: CATRLERNEQFF.

The chain uses TRBV5-1 and TRBJ1-2; D not certain. Trimming removed 0 bases from V and 5 bases from J, with 11 bases in between. There are 14 residues in the CDR3. Per the germline V gene, CDR1 is SGHRS and CDR2 is YFSETQ. The DNA for the CDR3 is TGCGCCAGCAGCTTGGACGCCGGGCCTTATGGCTACACCTTC. Encoded protein: CASSLDAGPYGYTF.

The chain links TRBV27 to TRBJ2-3, with 10 bases fitting TRBD1. V shed 5 bases, J shed 3 bases, and the junction held 2 bases outside the gene matches. The CDR3 has 14 amino acids. In germline, CDR1 is MNHEY, CDR2 SMNVEV (reference sequence). DNA of the CDR3: TGTGCCAGCAGTCTGGGACAGGGGACAGATACGCAGTATTTT. This translates into CASSLGQGTDTQYF.

This CDR3 reads CASNVEGLTAEAFF. The CDR3 nucleotides read TGTGCCAGCAACGTTGAGGGACTAACGGCTGAAGCTTTCTTT. The genes are TRBV25-1 and TRBJ1-1, with D maybe TRBD1 (5 bases). Germline-derived CDR1 and CDR2 are MGHDK and SYGVNS. The CDR3 sequence is 14 residues long. With 7 bases removed from V and 6 bases from J, the gap between germline ends came to 18 bases.

The V and J genes are TRBV7-3 and TRBJ2-1, with D possibly matching TRBD2 (5 bases). CDR1 and CDR2 (germline): SGHTA, FQGTGA. The V end was cut by 5 bases, the J end by 4 bases, with 15 bases between. CDR3 size: 15 residues. This chain's CDR3 is CASSLSTAVYNEQFF. CDR3 nucleotide sequence: TGTGCCAGCAGCCTAAGTACAGCGGTATACAATGAGCAGTTCTTC.

The chain combines TRBV10-1 with TRBJ1-4; D uncertain. Trimming took 6 bases from V and 6 from J, leaving 20 bases between them. Germline V CDR1 and CDR2: WNHNN, SYGVQD (reference sequence). The CDR3 consists of 16 residues. Here the CDR3 DNA reads TGCGCCAGCAGCACCCCCCGAGCGGAAGAGGATGAAAAACTGTTTTTT. Translated: CASSTPRAEEDEKLFF.

The chain carries TRBV19 and TRBJ2-6, with D possibly being TRBD2 (6 bases). V lost 5 bases, J lost 3 bases, and 14 bases lay in between. The CDR3 is made up of 16 amino acids. Per germline, CDR1 LNHDA and CDR2 SQIVND (reference sequence). DNA for the CDR3: TGTGCCAGTAGTTCCCCTTACGGGGGTGGGGCCAACGTCCTGACTTTC. Translated, it gives CASSSPYGGGANVLTF. The full variable domain, with the rest looked up from reference TRBV19 and TRBJ2-6, is DGGITQSPKYLFRKEGQNVTLSCEQNLNHDAMYWYRQDPGQGLRLIYYSQIVNDFQKGDIAEGYSVSREKKESFPLTVTSAQKNPTAFYLCASSSPYGGGANVLTFGAGSRLTVL.

The V call is TRBV25-1, the J call TRBJ2-7; 11 nucleotides match TRBD2. Trimming removed 3 bases from V and 2 bases from J; junction bases left unmatched: 0. The CDR3 has 14 amino acids. Germline V gene lookup returns CDR1 MGHDK and CDR2 SYGVNS. CDR3 sequence reads: CASSDSGRAYEQYF. DNA for the CDR3: TGTGCCAGCAGTGATAGCGGGAGGGCCTACGAGCAGTACTTC.

The genes are TRBV4-2 and TRBJ2-3; 8 bases align to TRBD2. The V gene end was trimmed by 0 bases and the J gene end by 4 bases; junction bases not matched to a gene: 9. The CDR3 length is 17 residues. The germline gives CDR1 LGHNA, CDR2 YNFKEQ. The DNA for the CDR3 is TGTGCCAGCAGCCAAGATCGGGGGGGGGTTGGGCCAGATACGCAGTATTTT. Translation gives CASSQDRGGVGPDTQYF.

CDR3 residues: CASSSASGLTDTQYF. The CDR3 DNA follows: TGCGCCAGCAGCTCCGCTAGCGGGTTGACAGATACGCAGTATTTT. V is TRBV5-1 and J is TRBJ2-3, with 8 bases matching TRBD2. The CDR3 spans 15 residues. Germline V gene data show CDR1 as SGHRS and CDR2 as YFSETQ. Losses at the gene ends were 3 bases for V and 3 bases for J; bases not matched to a gene: 6.

The rearrangement uses TRBV10-3 and TRBJ1-3; TRBD1 might be the D (5 bases). From germline, CDR1 is ENHRY and CDR2 SYGVKD. With 5 bases removed from V and 4 bases from J, the gap between germline ends came to 15 bases. The CDR3 runs to 15 residues. The CDR3 region has the DNA TGTGCCATCAGTCCGCCAGGGACGGGCGGAAACACCATATATTTT. Translation: CAISPPGTGGNTIYF.